This TCR beta chain appears in the sequencing data of a study of response to subunit inactivated influenza vaccine. Each CDR3 protein gets one entry after TCRdb re-called the RT-PCR reads with MiXCR. The sample comprises about 780,000 distinct CDR3 sequences, less than 20% of which are singletons, and approximately 11% rests with the top ten. Comment on this clonotype: Its specificity is not known.

Study outcomes and limitations: Authors suggested few new T cells are recruited by each seasonal influenza vaccination.

Trimming shortened V by 4 bases and J by 4 bases, and 17 bases separated the two germline ends. The CDR3 is 15 residues long. CDR1 and CDR2 from the germline V gene are SGHTA and FQGNSA. This sample comprised PBMCs from blood, obtained 4 to 6 days after vaccination. The source of this sequence is a man in his fifties who received an inactivated influenza vaccine. This chain connects TRBV7-2 to TRBJ2-7, with D tentatively TRBD1 (5 bases). The CDR3 reads CASSYGRGMEYEQYF. In DNA form, the CDR3 reads TGTGCCAGCAGCTACGGTAGGGGAATGGAGTACGAGCAGTACTTC.